The entry below describes one TCR beta chain. The antigen remains undetermined. Given the absence of the conserved phenylalanine or tryptophan at the CDR3 end, a read error is likely. The DNA is left out, because the CDR3 cannot be placed on it with certainty; the CDR3 is given as TCRdb lists it. The data derive from a study of cytomegalovirus exposure and HLA in healthy donors. Study-wide context: The 120 or so validation repertoires were produced on the same platform as the 500 to 800 repertoires of the first cohort. This was reported in a later analysis.

Repertoires were generated with immunoSEQ multiplex PCR, while TCRdb's copy carries only in-frame clones and drops some. The sample holds around 350,000 clones, approximately 90% seen once. Findings and limits, study-wide: CMV antigen specificity was confirmed in vitro for three CMV-associated chains. The study put 160 or so TCR beta chains on its list as cytomegalovirus-associated.

CDR1 and CDR2 from the germline V gene are MNHNY and SVGAGI (reference sequence). The CDR3 sequence runs 12 residues, both termini included. From the roughly 110-subject validation cohort, which was separate from the roughly 630-subject first cohort, the donors were drawn. Sequencing input: PBMCs. The clonotype originates from a woman between 18 and 29 years old in good health and CMV-seronegative. The V call is TRBV6-6, the J call TRBJ1-2; TRBD1, the table's D call, was not compared with the DNA. CDR3: CASSGDNRISDL.